This T cell receptor (beta chain) came from a study of blood T cells in healthy people across ages (dated by TCRdb to between 2015 and 2016). About the investigation overall: In model experiments, template switching captured roughly one uniquely barcoded TCR beta cDNA molecule for every two T cells. Using deep sequencing normalized with unique cDNA molecular identifiers, the study measured how TCR beta repertoire diversity changes with age. The donors were split into four age groups: young (average approximately 16 years), middle-aged (39), aged (more than 55) and long-lived (over 75). To avoid experimental bias, donors of different ages were randomly spread across the sequencing lanes. Two additional independent replicas of 1 million unique cDNA reads from the same blood draw were analyzed for two donors (one aged 18 to 30 and one aged 80 or older). The study at large found these results: The percentage of naive T cells measured by flow cytometry correlated strongly with observed TCR beta diversity. The long-lived group showed more naive CD4+ T cells, fewer expanded clones and increased TCR diversity than the aged group, suggesting age selection. Estimates of total diversity from one million sequenced T cells were regarded as lower bounds and underestimates. Bulk unsorted PBMC profiling prevented conclusive comparison of naive and antigen-experienced compartments. Because the CMV infection status of the donors was unknown, age-related changes in expanded clonotypes may potentially have been confounded. As age increased, observed TCR beta diversity per million T cells dropped in a roughly linear way, and a significant reduction was already evident by age around 41.

The 40 or so donors, aged 6 to 90 years, were systemically healthy Caucasian individuals from Russia. Ten milliliters of peripheral blood were drawn from each donor into EDTA-treated Vacutainer tubes. Ficoll-Paque density-gradient centrifugation was used to isolate PBMCs, with at least 7 million obtained per sample. Trizol reagent was used to extract total RNA from the PBMCs, yielding at least 5.5 micrograms per sample. The percentages of naive CD45RAhigh/CD27high T cells were determined by flow cytometry on a PBMC aliquot from every donor. As to this clonotype: Its antigen is currently not known. Base qualities were left out, and no much larger clone turns up one base away.

Including the terminal cysteine and phenylalanine, the CDR3 comprises 14 residues. Only CDR3 DNA remains: 42 bases, in frame from the first base. V sheds 2 bases and J sheds 8 bases, leaving 16 bases between their ends. For CDR1 and CDR2, the germline V gene (reference sequence) lists DFQATT and SNEGSKA. Library construction relied on 5' RACE. The instrument was an Illumina HiSeq 2500. A second PCR of 7 to 11 cycles was performed with a sample-barcoded 5' primer and a J-beta primer mix. Each TCR beta cDNA molecule received a unique molecular identifier from a template-switch 5' adaptor carrying 12 random nucleotides. At least 3 million CDR3-containing paired-end reads were obtained from each sample. First-strand cDNA synthesis was performed from all RNA using the Mint cDNA synthesis kit, with priming by a TRBC-specific oligonucleotide. Following uracil-DNA glycosylase treatment, a first 18-cycle PCR with universal primers M1SS and BC2_uni_R was performed on all cDNA. Concerning the study's data processing: For normalization, 1 million high-quality reads, each with a distinct molecular identifier, were randomly selected from each sample. Reads with shared molecular identifiers were discarded instead of being binned into consensus sequences. MiTCR, with a Q25 quality threshold and the strictest error-elimination algorithm, was used for CDR3 identification, clonotype clustering and error correction. A nonparametric unseen species model with Euler transformation was used to estimate a lower bound on total TCR beta diversity. TCRdb handled the public reads itself, with Q25 trimming in fastp and clone calling in MiXCR, and kept productive beta chains. Each CDR3 protein appears once, grouped with its most common genes and DNA. None of the V and J calls come from the authors' own analysis; TCRdb made them. The sample table holds roughly 900,000 distinct CDR3 sequences, of which about 44% were seen once. The top ten hold roughly 13% of the sample.

Sequencing was carried out using blood. This chain joins TRBV20-1 to TRBJ2-1; the D region possibly corresponds to TRBD1 (6 bases align). This TCR derives from a man in his thirties or forties in good health. The DNA sequence reads TGCAGTGCTAGAAAGGGGGACCCAGGGGATGAGCAGTTCTTC. Translated, it gives CSARKGDPGDEQFF.